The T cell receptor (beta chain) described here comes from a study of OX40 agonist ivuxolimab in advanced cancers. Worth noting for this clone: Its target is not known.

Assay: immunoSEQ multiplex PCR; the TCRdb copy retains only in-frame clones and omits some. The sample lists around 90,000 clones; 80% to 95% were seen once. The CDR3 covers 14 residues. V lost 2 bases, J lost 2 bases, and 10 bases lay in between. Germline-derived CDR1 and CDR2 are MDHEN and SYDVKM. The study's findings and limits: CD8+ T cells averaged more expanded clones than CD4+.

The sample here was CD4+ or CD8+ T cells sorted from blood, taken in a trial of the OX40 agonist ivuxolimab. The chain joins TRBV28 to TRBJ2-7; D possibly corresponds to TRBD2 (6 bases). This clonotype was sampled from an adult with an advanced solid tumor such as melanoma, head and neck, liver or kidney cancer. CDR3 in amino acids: CASSLLGTPYEQYF. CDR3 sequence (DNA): TGTGCCAGCAGTTTACTGGGGACTCCCTACGAGCAGTACTTC.